This TCR beta chain was identified during a study of human T cells and chemical hapten exposure. Study-level background: In the roughly 25-week study, patients were dosed weekly with diphenylcyclopropenone on the scalp throughout. There were per-sample TCR yield variations, arising mainly from small pooled library volume differences. Study observations and caveats: It should be noted that donors had alopecia, so their immune response may differ from healthy people's.

Time point specified: patch test 2, 6 weeks after DPC sensitization. Documented treatment: therapeutic diphenylcyclopropenone sensitization with weekly scalp DPC. Blood was collected ahead of every patch test applied. TCRdb fed the RACE reads into MiXCR, producing one record per CDR3 protein. Of tens of thousands of distinct CDR3 sequences in the sample, approximately 9% were seen once. From germline, CDR1 is SQVTM and CDR2 ANQGSEA. Unmatched junction bases numbered 9, after V lost 0 bases and J lost 6 bases. CDR3 length: 16 amino acids. This clonotype has only a few counts. The antigen remains undetermined.

This chain connects TRBV29-1 to TRBJ1-1, with 11 bases identical to TRBD1. The sample in question was whole blood, obtained in connection with sensitization to the hapten diphenylcyclopropenone (DPC). The TCR originated in a man aged 25-45 years with alopecia areata. Some clones in this sample may be carry-over from other donors' samples. The CDR3 nucleotides are TGCAGCGTTGAAGATGGACAGGGGGCTAGGAGGCCTGAAGCTTTCTTT. Its protein is CSVEDGQGARRPEAFF.